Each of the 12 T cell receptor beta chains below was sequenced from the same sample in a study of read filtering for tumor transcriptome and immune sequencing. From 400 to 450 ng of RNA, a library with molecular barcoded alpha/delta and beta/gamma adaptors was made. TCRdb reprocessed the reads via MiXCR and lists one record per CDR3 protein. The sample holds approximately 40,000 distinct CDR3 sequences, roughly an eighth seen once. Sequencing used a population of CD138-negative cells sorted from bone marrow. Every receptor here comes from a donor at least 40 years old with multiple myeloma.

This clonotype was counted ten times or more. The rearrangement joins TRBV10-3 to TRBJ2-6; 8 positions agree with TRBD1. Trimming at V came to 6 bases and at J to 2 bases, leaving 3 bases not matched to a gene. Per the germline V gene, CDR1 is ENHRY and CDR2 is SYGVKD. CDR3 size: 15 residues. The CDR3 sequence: CAIRGQVAGANVLTF. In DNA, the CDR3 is TGTGCCATCAGGGGACAGGTCGCTGGGGCCAACGTCCTGACTTTC.

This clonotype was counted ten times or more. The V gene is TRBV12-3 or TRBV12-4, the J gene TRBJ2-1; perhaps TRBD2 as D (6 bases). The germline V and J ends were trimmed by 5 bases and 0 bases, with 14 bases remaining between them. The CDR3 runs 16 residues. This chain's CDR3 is CASSPRTTSSYNEQFF. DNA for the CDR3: TGTGCCAGCAGTCCTAGGACTACCAGCTCCTACAATGAGCAGTTCTTC.

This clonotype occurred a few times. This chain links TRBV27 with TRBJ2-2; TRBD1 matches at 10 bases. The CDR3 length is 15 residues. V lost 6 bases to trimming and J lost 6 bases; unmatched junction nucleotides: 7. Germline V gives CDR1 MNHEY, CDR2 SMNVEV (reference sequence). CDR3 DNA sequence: TGTGCCAGCAGGCCGGGACAGGGGACTGCCGGGGAGCTGTTTTTT. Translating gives CASRPGQGTAGELFF.

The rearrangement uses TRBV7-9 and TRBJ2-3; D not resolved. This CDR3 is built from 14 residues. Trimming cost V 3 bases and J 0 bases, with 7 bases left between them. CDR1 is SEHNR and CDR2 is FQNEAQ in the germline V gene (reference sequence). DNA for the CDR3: TGTGCCAGCAGCTTGGCCTTTAGCACAGATACGCAGTATTTT. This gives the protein CASSLAFSTDTQYF. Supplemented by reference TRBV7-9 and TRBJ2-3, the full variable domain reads DTGVSQNPRHKITKRGQNVTFRCDPISEHNRLYWYRQTLGQGPEFLTYFQNEAQLEKSRLLSDRFSAERPKGSFSTLEIQRTEQGDSAMYLCASSLAFSTDTQYFGPGTRLTVL.

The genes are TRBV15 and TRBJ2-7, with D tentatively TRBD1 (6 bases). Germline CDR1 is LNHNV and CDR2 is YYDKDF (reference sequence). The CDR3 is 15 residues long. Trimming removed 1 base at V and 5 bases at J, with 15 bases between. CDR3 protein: CATSRGATGRDEQYF. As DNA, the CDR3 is TGTGCCACCAGCAGAGGGGCGACAGGACGGGACGAGCAGTACTTC. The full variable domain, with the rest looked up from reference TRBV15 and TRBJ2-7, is DAMVIQNPRYQVTQFGKPVTLSCSQTLNHNVMYWYQQKSSQAPKLLFHYYDKDFNNEADTPDNFQSRRPNTSFCFLDIRSPGLGDTAMYLCATSRGATGRDEQYFGPGTRLTVT.

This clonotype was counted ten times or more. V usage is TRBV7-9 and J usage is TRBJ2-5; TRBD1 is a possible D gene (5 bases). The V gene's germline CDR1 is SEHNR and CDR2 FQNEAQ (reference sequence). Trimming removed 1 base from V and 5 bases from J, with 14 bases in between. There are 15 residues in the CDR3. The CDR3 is CASSLEGIGAETQYF. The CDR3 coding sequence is TGTGCCAGCAGCTTAGAGGGGATTGGGGCCGAGACCCAGTACTTC.

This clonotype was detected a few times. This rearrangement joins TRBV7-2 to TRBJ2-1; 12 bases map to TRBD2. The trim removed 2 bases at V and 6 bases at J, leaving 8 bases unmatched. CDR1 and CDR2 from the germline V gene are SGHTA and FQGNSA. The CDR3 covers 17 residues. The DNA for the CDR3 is TGTGCCAGCAGCTTATCGACTAGCGGGAGCGGGGGCAATGAGCAGTTCTTC. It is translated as CASSLSTSGSGGNEQFF.

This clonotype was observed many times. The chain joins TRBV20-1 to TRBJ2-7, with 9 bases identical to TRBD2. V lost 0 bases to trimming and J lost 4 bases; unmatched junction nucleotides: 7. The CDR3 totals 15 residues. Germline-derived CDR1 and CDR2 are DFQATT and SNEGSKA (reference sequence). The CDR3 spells CSARDPAGGGYEQYF. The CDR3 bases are TGCAGTGCTAGAGACCCAGCGGGAGGTGGTTACGAGCAGTACTTC.

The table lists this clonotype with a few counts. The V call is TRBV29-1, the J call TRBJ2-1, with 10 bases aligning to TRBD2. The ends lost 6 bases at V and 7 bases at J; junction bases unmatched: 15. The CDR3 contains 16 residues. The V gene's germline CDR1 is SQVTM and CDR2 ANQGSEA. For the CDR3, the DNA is TGCAGCGTCGGGACAGCCGGGACTAGCGTTGTAAATGAGCAGTTCTTC. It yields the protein CSVGTAGTSVVNEQFF.

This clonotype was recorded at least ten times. CDR3 sequence reads: CSARRGLAGVGETQYF. The CDR3 bases are TGCAGTGCCAGGAGGGGACTAGCGGGAGTGGGAGAGACCCAGTACTTC. This chain joins TRBV20-1 and TRBJ2-5; 14 nucleotides align to TRBD2. Germline V gene lookup returns CDR1 DFQATT and CDR2 SNEGSKA (reference sequence). Trimming at V came to 6 bases and at J to 4 bases, leaving 10 bases not matched to a gene. The CDR3 loop spans 16 amino acids.

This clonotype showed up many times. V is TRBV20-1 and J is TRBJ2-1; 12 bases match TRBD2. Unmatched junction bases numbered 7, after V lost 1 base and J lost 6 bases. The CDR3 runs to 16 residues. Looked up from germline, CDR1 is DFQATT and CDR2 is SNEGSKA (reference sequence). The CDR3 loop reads CSARVQTSGRLNEQFF. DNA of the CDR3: TGCAGTGCTAGAGTCCAGACTAGCGGGAGACTCAATGAGCAGTTCTTC.

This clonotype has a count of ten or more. The CDR3: CASSLKPGGSQYF. The CDR3 bases are TGTGCCAGCAGCTTAAAACCCGGGGGTTCCCAGTACTTC. The V call is TRBV7-3, the J call TRBJ2-5; D is possibly TRBD2 (6 bases). The CDR3 totals 13 residues. V lost 1 base and J lost 9, with 12 bases in between. CDR1 SGHTA and CDR2 FQGTGA come from the germline V gene.